The T cell receptor (beta chain) under discussion was sequenced for a study of blood T cell repertoires in COVID-19. As for the study in general: The United States, Italy and Spain provided the acute and convalescent COVID-19 samples. PBMCs, B-cell-depleted T cells, or T cells were the source of the cDNA or gDNA that made up the material.

Per the study methods: Amplified reference gene primers provided the basis for estimating nucleated cell counts. Assay used: immunoSEQ multiplex PCR; TCRdb lists only in-frame clones, some missing. The V and J calls and clone size are taken from that table; D and trimming were inferred from the DNA. The sample includes 30,000 to 40,000 clones, around 90% of them seen just once. In this sample, this clone turned up a few times. The specimen sequenced was peripheral blood. The origin of this receptor is a man aged 55 to 69 with active COVID-19.

The CDR3 sequence: CASSVGAGWRTEAFF. CDR3 nucleotide sequence: TGTGCCAGCAGCGTAGGGGCGGGCTGGAGAACTGAAGCTTTCTTT. The chain carries TRBV9 and TRBJ1-1; no definite D call. V was pared by 0 bases and J by 5 bases, with 14 bases between. CDR1 and CDR2 from the germline V gene are SGDLS and YYNGEE. The CDR3 runs to 15 residues. Variable domain in full (rest from reference TRBV9 and TRBJ1-1): DSGVTQTPKHLITATGQRVTLRCSPRSGDLSVYWYQQSLDQGLQFLIQYYNGEERAKGNILERFSAQQFPDLHSELNLSSLELGDSALYFCASSVGAGWRTEAFFGQGTRLTVV.